The 8 T cell receptor beta chains given below trace back to one sample, sequenced in a study of shared clonotypes between healthy human individuals. The repertoire was sequenced with immunoSEQ multiplex PCR; TCRdb's copy has only in-frame clones and lacks some. Among some 1.5 million clones, around 95% were seen once, and the ten largest hold roughly 1.2%. Sequenced: naive CD4+ T cells sorted from blood. This sample's subset: CD45RA+ positively selected. The receptors were sampled from a young man in good health.

The chain joins TRBV7-6 to TRBJ2-7, with D unresolved. This CDR3 contains 15 residues. The germline V gene has CDR1 SGHVS and CDR2 FNYEAQ. V was clipped by 0 bases and J by 0 bases, with 9 bases between them. The CDR3 protein is CASSLAAEASYEQYF. In DNA form, the CDR3 reads TGTGCCAGCAGCTTAGCGGCGGAAGCCTCCTACGAGCAGTACTTC.

The V gene is TRBV5-1, the J gene TRBJ2-7, with 7 bases lining up with TRBD2. Germline CDR1 and CDR2: SGHRS and YFSETQ. The CDR3 contains 14 residues. Trimming took 4 bases from V and 2 from J; bases not matched to a gene: 6. Here the CDR3 DNA reads TGCGCCAGCAGCACGGGAGGCCCCCCCTACGAGCAGTACTTC. It codes for CASSTGGPPYEQYF.

This rearrangement joins TRBV11-2 to TRBJ1-5, with D tentatively TRBD1 (6 bases). Per the germline V gene, CDR1 is SGHAT and CDR2 is FQNNGV. This CDR3 comprises 15 residues. V was clipped by 1 base and J by 5 bases, with 12 bases between them. The CDR3 nucleotides read TGTGCCAGCAGCTTAGCAGGGGACTTCGATCAGCCCCAGCATTTT. It encodes CASSLAGDFDQPQHF. The whole variable domain, filled in from reference TRBV11-2 and TRBJ1-5, reads EAGVAQSPRYKIIEKRQSVAFWCNPISGHATLYWYQQILGQGPKLLIQFQNNGVVDDSQLPKDRFSAERLKGVDSTLKIQPAKLEDSAVYLCASSLAGDFDQPQHFGDGTRLSIL.

This clone was observed a single time. This sequence joins TRBV6-6 and TRBJ1-2; no clear D gene. Looked up from germline, CDR1 is MNHNY and CDR2 is SVGAGI (reference sequence). The CDR3 runs to 15 residues. V lost 0 bases and J 4 bases, leaving 12 bases between the germline ends. The CDR3 region has the DNA TGTGCCAGCAGTTACTCGAAAGGTATCCGCTATGGCTACACCTTC. Amino acids: CASSYSKGIRYGYTF.

The rearrangement links TRBV9 to TRBJ1-2, with TRBD1 as a possible D gene (6 bases). The V gene's germline CDR1 is SGDLS and CDR2 YYNGEE. V lost 4 bases and J lost 3, with 16 bases in between. CDR3 length: 15 residues. CDR3 DNA sequence: TGTGCCAGCAGCCCCGGACAGCTCTTATACTATGGCTACACCTTC. Amino acid sequence: CASSPGQLLYYGYTF.

This chain links TRBV5-1 with TRBJ2-6; D possibly corresponds to TRBD2 (5 bases). V was shortened by 6 bases and J by 4 bases, with 14 bases between the two germline ends. Germline V gene lookup returns CDR1 SGHRS and CDR2 YFSETQ. This CDR3 has 15 residues. The CDR3 bases are TGCGCCAGCACTCCAACCGGGGTCGGGGCCAACGTCCTGACTTTC. Translated, it gives CASTPTGVGANVLTF.

This chain uses TRBV19 with TRBJ1-1; D not certain. Germline loops: CDR1 LNHDA, CDR2 SQIVND (reference sequence). The V and J ends lost 7 bases and 5 bases respectively, with 8 bases between them. CDR3 length equals 11 residues. The CDR3 DNA reads TGTGCCAGTAAACTCAAGACTGAAGCTTTCTTT. Its protein is CASKLKTEAFF.

The chain carries TRBV10-3 and TRBJ2-1, with 8 positions matching TRBD2. Per the germline V gene, CDR1 is ENHRY and CDR2 is SYGVKD. With 2 bases clipped from V and 8 bases from J, the junction kept 8 bases outside the gene matches. This CDR3 comprises 15 residues. The CDR3: CAISETGTRVDEQFF. CDR3 sequence (DNA): TGTGCCATCAGTGAGACCGGGACTAGGGTCGATGAGCAGTTCTTC.